A single sample is the source of the 25 T cell receptor beta chains below, sequenced in a study of cytomegalovirus exposure and HLA in healthy donors. Amplification used 60 Vbeta primers and 13 Jbeta primers. The assay was immunoSEQ multiplex PCR, and TCRdb's table has in-frame clones only and misses some. This table has 85,000 to 90,000 clones, 85% to 90% appearing once. Sequencing was done on a sample of PBMCs. Receptor source: a young man in good health and CMV-seronegative.

The rearrangement links TRBV7-6 to TRBJ2-6; the match to TRBD2 covers 7 bases. Per the germline V gene, CDR1 is SGHVS and CDR2 is FNYEAQ. This CDR3 region has 17 residues. Trimming removed 3 bases from V and 3 bases from J; junction bases left unmatched: 8. CDR3 nucleotides: TGTGCCAGCAGCTTTCCCCTGGGCGGGAGTGGGGCCAACGTCCTGACTTTC. Encoded protein: CASSFPLGGSGANVLTF.

The V call is TRBV2, the J call TRBJ2-1, with 7 bases fitting TRBD2. There are 16 residues in the CDR3. The trim removed 7 bases at V and 2 bases at J, leaving 11 bases unmatched. Per germline, CDR1 SNHLY and CDR2 FYNNEI. The DNA for the CDR3 is TGTGCCAGCACCGAGGGGCCTAGCGGAACCTACAATGAGCAGTTCTTC. The encoded protein is CASTEGPSGTYNEQFF.

The chain employs TRBV5-1 and TRBJ1-4, with no clear D. Germline assignment: CDR1 SGHRS and CDR2 YFSETQ. The V end was cut by 0 bases, the J end by 7 bases, with 10 bases between. The CDR3 is 14 residues long. The CDR3 spells CASSLDPVSEKLFF. CDR3 coding DNA: TGCGCCAGCAGCTTGGATCCAGTCAGTGAAAAACTGTTTTTT.

The chain employs TRBV28 and TRBJ1-2, with 7 bases fitting TRBD1. CDR3 size: 14 residues. After removal of 3 bases from V and 8 bases from J, the junction contained 9 bases not matched to a gene. The germline V gene encodes CDR1 MDHEN and CDR2 SYDVKM. CDR3 sequence: CASSLPGGKLGYTF. The CDR3 nucleotides are TGTGCCAGCAGTTTGCCAGGGGGTAAGCTAGGCTACACCTTC.

The chain has TRBV5-6 and TRBJ2-1, with 10 bases aligning to TRBD2. Germline V gene lookup returns CDR1 SGHDT and CDR2 YYEEEE. V shed 2 bases, J shed 1 base, and the junction held 9 bases outside the gene matches. The CDR3 length is 18 residues. The CDR3 coding sequence is TGTGCCAGCAGCTTTTCTAGCGGGAGAGTGAGGTCCTACAATGAGCAGTTCTTC. Translating it yields CASSFSSGRVRSYNEQFF.

The V call is TRBV19, the J call TRBJ1-1; maybe TRBD1 (6 bases). The germline CDR1 and CDR2 sequences are LNHDA and SQIVND (reference sequence). V was cut by 6 bases and J by 2 bases, with 13 bases left in between. The CDR3 consists of 14 residues. The CDR3 region is CASRGPGVNTEAFF. The CDR3 bases are TGTGCCAGTAGAGGCCCAGGGGTCAACACTGAAGCTTTCTTT.

On this clone itself: Different DNA sequences within this sample yield the same CDR3. The chain is built from TRBV6-5 and TRBJ2-5; D possibly corresponds to TRBD2 (6 bases). CDR3 length: 13 residues. Germline V CDR1 and CDR2: MNHEY, SVGAGI. V was clipped by 6 bases and J by 5 bases, with 13 bases between them. The CDR3 protein is CASRTSGRETQYF. The CDR3 DNA follows: TGTGCCAGCAGGACCTCGGGGAGGGAGACCCAGTACTTC.

V and J are TRBV19 and TRBJ1-5; D is unresolved. The V and J ends lost 3 bases and 5 bases respectively, with 11 bases between them. CDR1 is LNHDA, CDR2 SQIVND, per germline (reference sequence). The CDR3 runs to 14 residues. The CDR3 nucleotides read TGTGCCAGTAGTATGGCGGGAGCTTATCAGCCCCAGCATTTT. Its protein product is CASSMAGAYQPQHF.

The rearrangement joins TRBV7-8 to TRBJ2-3; no definite D call. Trimming removed 5 bases at V and 4 bases at J, with 7 bases between. The germline V gene has CDR1 SGHVS and CDR2 FQNEAQ. The CDR3 runs 12 residues. The chain's CDR3 is CASSPPSDTQYF. For the CDR3, the DNA is TGTGCCAGCAGCCCCCCGTCAGATACGCAGTATTTT. The full variable domain, rest sourced from reference TRBV7-8 and TRBJ2-3, is GAGVSQSPRYKVAKRGQDVALRCDPISGHVSLFWYQQALGQGPEFLTYFQNEAQLDKSGLPSDRFFAERPEGSVSTLKIQRTQQEDSAVYLCASSPPSDTQYFGPGTRLTVL.

The chain joins TRBV25-1 to TRBJ1-2, with D perhaps matching TRBD1 (6 bases). The CDR3 spans 14 residues. The germline CDR1 and CDR2 sequences are MGHDK and SYGVNS. V lost 4 bases and J 8 bases, leaving 17 bases between the germline ends. CDR3 sequence reads: CASSGWTALGGYTF. In DNA, the CDR3 is TGTGCCAGCAGTGGATGGACAGCTCTAGGAGGCTACACCTTC.

The rearrangement links TRBV2 to TRBJ2-3; 12 nucleotides line up with TRBD2. The CDR3 sequence is 16 residues long. V trimming: 2 bases; J trimming: 7 bases; junction bases outside the gene matches: 7. The germline V gene has CDR1 SNHLY and CDR2 FYNNEI. In DNA, the CDR3 is TGTGCCAGCAGTGAATGGCTAGCGGGAGGGTCAAATACGCAGTATTTT. The encoded protein is CASSEWLAGGSNTQYF.

The chain has TRBV11-2 and TRBJ2-2; no clear D. Between the trimmed V and J ends, which lost 2 bases and 7 bases, there was a span of 14 bases. CDR3 length equals 15 residues. Germline-derived CDR1 and CDR2 are SGHAT and FQNNGV. This chain's CDR3 is CASSLTISVGGELFF. In nucleotides, the CDR3 is TGTGCCAGCAGCTTAACTATTAGTGTTGGCGGGGAGCTGTTTTTT.

The count of this clone is one. The chain uses TRBV28 and TRBJ2-7; 9 bases agree with TRBD2. CDR3 length equals 16 residues. V dropped 8 bases and J dropped 2; count of bases not matched to a gene: 13. Germline lookup yields CDR1 MDHEN and CDR2 SYDVKM. The CDR3 nucleotides are TGTGCCAGCCGAAGTCCTACTCTAGCGGGAACCTACGAGCAGTACTTC. Translating it yields CASRSPTLAGTYEQYF.

The chain combines TRBV28 with TRBJ1-5; no reliable D call. Trimming cost V 2 bases and J 6 bases, with 14 bases left between them. This CDR3 comprises 15 residues. Germline CDR1 reads MDHEN; CDR2 reads SYDVKM. The CDR3 coding sequence is TGTGCCAGCAGTTTAGGAGTAGGTCCGGGTCAGCCCCAGCATTTT. Protein: CASSLGVGPGQPQHF. Full variable domain (remainder filled in from reference TRBV28 and TRBJ1-5): DVKVTQSSRYLVKRTGEKVFLECVQDMDHENMFWYRQDPGLGLRLIYFSYDVKMKEKGDIPEGYSVSREKKERFSLILESASTNQTSMYLCASSLGVGPGQPQHFGDGTRLSIL.

V usage is TRBV29-1 and J usage is TRBJ2-7; the D gene is possibly TRBD2 (6 bases). This CDR3 is built from 12 residues. Trimming stripped 6 bases from V and 0 bases from J, with 9 bases between. Germline V CDR1 and CDR2: SQVTM, ANQGSEA. This CDR3 is CSVGGTSYEQYF. CDR3 bases: TGCAGCGTGGGCGGGACCTCCTACGAGCAGTACTTC.

The chain combines TRBV7-2 with TRBJ2-7, with TRBD2 identical over 16 bases. The junction had 6 bases not matched to a gene; V was cut back by 3 bases and J by 7 bases. Germline CDR1 is SGHTA and CDR2 is FQGNSA. This CDR3 comprises 16 residues. CDR3 loop: CASSFGGLAGGGEQYF. The CDR3 DNA is TGTGCCAGCAGCTTCGGGGGACTAGCGGGAGGGGGGGAGCAGTACTTC.

The J gene is TRBJ2-4, the V gene TRBV7-2, with TRBD2 identical over 8 bases. The V and J ends lost 0 bases and 6 bases, in that order; junction bases with no gene match: 7. The CDR3 has 16 amino acids. Per germline, CDR1 SGHTA and CDR2 FQGNSA. CDR3 in DNA: TGTGCCAGCAGCTTAGCCTCCAGCGGGAGAGGAAACATTCAGTACTTC. This sequence encodes CASSLASSGRGNIQYF.

The chain employs TRBV13 and TRBJ2-2; D ambiguous. The CDR3 contains 13 residues. CDR1 is PRHDT and CDR2 is FYEKMQ in the germline V gene (reference sequence). Between the trimmed V and J ends, which lost 2 bases and 2 bases, there was a span of 3 bases. The CDR3 reads CASSLPNTGELFF. Written as DNA, the CDR3 is TGTGCCAGCAGCTTACCTAACACCGGGGAGCTGTTTTTT.

This rearrangement joins TRBV28 to TRBJ1-4; 7 bases align to TRBD1. Per germline, CDR1 MDHEN and CDR2 SYDVKM. V shed 7 bases, J shed 0 bases, and the junction held 14 bases outside the gene matches. CDR3 length equals 18 residues. As DNA, the CDR3 is TGTGCCAGCAAGACAGGGAGCCCTTGGAGTGCAACTAATGAAAAACTGTTTTTT. It yields the protein CASKTGSPWSATNEKLFF.

This chain joins TRBV7-2 and TRBJ2-3; TRBD2 agrees at 10 bases. Germline values: CDR1 SGHTA, CDR2 FQGNSA. This CDR3 region has 16 residues. The junction had 7 bases not matched to a gene; V was cut back by 7 bases and J by 0 bases. CDR3 in amino acids: CASKAGGRGSTDTQYF. As DNA, the CDR3 is TGTGCCAGCAAAGCGGGAGGGAGGGGGAGCACAGATACGCAGTATTTT.

J is TRBJ2-7 and V is TRBV28; 7 bases align to TRBD1. Per the germline V gene, CDR1 is MDHEN and CDR2 is SYDVKM. This CDR3 has 15 amino acids. The J segment lost 1 base and the V segment lost 7 bases, leaving 10 bases of the junction unmatched. CDR3 in amino acids: CASKSRDRVSYEQYF. CDR3 nucleotide sequence: TGTGCCAGCAAGTCCCGGGACAGAGTTTCCTACGAGCAGTACTTC. The full variable domain, rest sourced from reference TRBV28 and TRBJ2-7, is DVKVTQSSRYLVKRTGEKVFLECVQDMDHENMFWYRQDPGLGLRLIYFSYDVKMKEKGDIPEGYSVSREKKERFSLILESASTNQTSMYLCASKSRDRVSYEQYFGPGTRLTVT.

J is TRBJ1-1 and V is TRBV28; 9 bases match TRBD1. CDR3 length: 16 residues. V lost 2 bases and J lost 3; bases outside the gene matches: 7. From germline, CDR1 is MDHEN and CDR2 SYDVKM. CDR3 coding DNA: TGTGCCAGCAGTTTAACCGGGACAGGGTTTGACACTGAAGCTTTCTTT. Its protein is CASSLTGTGFDTEAFF. Full variable domain (missing parts from reference TRBV28 and TRBJ1-1): DVKVTQSSRYLVKRTGEKVFLECVQDMDHENMFWYRQDPGLGLRLIYFSYDVKMKEKGDIPEGYSVSREKKERFSLILESASTNQTSMYLCASSLTGTGFDTEAFFGQGTRLTVV.

The CDR3 region is CASSFISSGANVLTF. CDR3 in DNA: TGTGCCAGCAGTTTCATTAGCTCTGGGGCCAACGTCCTGACTTTC. The chain recombines TRBV28 with TRBJ2-6, with D unclear. The CDR3 spans 15 residues. Trimming pared 3 bases from V and 0 bases from J, leaving 6 bases between. Per the germline V gene, CDR1 is MDHEN and CDR2 is SYDVKM.

As to this clone: The same CDR3 can be traced to other DNA sequences in this sample. V is TRBV5-4 and J is TRBJ2-1; possibly TRBD1 for D (7 bases). Trimming stripped 9 bases from V and 9 bases from J, with 22 bases between. This CDR3 has 14 residues. Germline V gives CDR1 SGHNT, CDR2 YYREEE (reference sequence). The CDR3: CATASGGSSGEQFF. CDR3 coding DNA: TGTGCCACAGCGTCAGGGGGGAGCTCTGGTGAGCAGTTCTTC.

The V gene is TRBV6-1, the J gene TRBJ2-2; 8 bases agree with TRBD1. Germline CDR1 is MNHNS and CDR2 is SASEGT. V was clipped by 8 bases and J by 5 bases; unmatched bases: 10. This CDR3 is 15 amino acids long. The CDR3 DNA reads TGTGCCAGCCCTAAGCAGGGGGCTGGGACCGGGGAGCTGTTTTTT. Residues: CASPKQGAGTGELFF.